This passage covers 26 T cell receptor beta chains from one sample sequenced in a study of shared clonotypes between healthy human individuals. Sequenced by immunoSEQ multiplex PCR; TCRdb stores in-frame clones only, minus some. Seen here are just over 2,000,000 clones, 85% to 95% observed once, and the top ten hold 0.13%. Sequencing input: naive CD4+ T cells sorted from blood. The subset here: CD45RA+ positively selected. These receptors were taken from a man between 18 and 29 years old in good health.

The chain has TRBV14 and TRBJ2-1; 11 bases align to TRBD2. The CDR3 contains 16 residues. From germline, CDR1 is SGHDN and CDR2 FVKESK. Trimming removed 0 bases from V and 4 bases from J; junction bases left unmatched: 2. CDR3 region: CASSQETSGAYNEQFF. The DNA of the CDR3 is TGTGCCAGCAGCCAAGAGACTAGCGGGGCATACAATGAGCAGTTCTTC.

The chain joins TRBV28 to TRBJ2-7; 9 nucleotides agree with TRBD1. Losses at the gene ends were 5 bases for V and 5 bases for J; bases not matched to a gene: 10. The CDR3 runs 15 residues. Germline values: CDR1 MDHEN, CDR2 SYDVKM. The CDR3 DNA reads TGTGCCAGCAGTAAAGTTCGACAGGGGGAGAACGAGCAGTACTTC. Translated, it gives CASSKVRQGENEQYF.

With regard to this clone: The same CDR3 is also encoded by other DNA sequences in this sample. This sequence joins TRBV5-4 and TRBJ1-3, with D hard to call. V was cut by 2 bases and J by 0 bases, with 9 bases left in between. The germline gives CDR1 SGHNT, CDR2 YYREEE (reference sequence). There are 15 residues in the CDR3. Here the CDR3 DNA reads TGTGCCAGCAGCTTAGGAGGGATCTCTGGAAACACCATATATTTT. Its protein product is CASSLGGISGNTIYF.

This chain links TRBV2 with TRBJ2-3; the D is unclear. Trimming removed 7 bases at V and 2 bases at J, with 16 bases between. Per the germline V gene, CDR1 is SNHLY and CDR2 is FYNNEI. The CDR3 loop spans 15 amino acids. The CDR3 loop is CASTLGLKFTDTQYF. As DNA, the CDR3 is TGTGCCAGCACGCTAGGCCTGAAGTTCACAGATACGCAGTATTTT.

This chain joins TRBV27 and TRBJ2-3; D possibly corresponds to TRBD2 (5 bases). Germline CDR1 MNHEY, CDR2 SMNVEV (reference sequence). Trimming shortened V by 5 bases and J by 0 bases, and 12 bases separated the two germline ends. This CDR3 region has 15 residues. CDR3 nucleotides: TGTGCCAGCAGTCCCCTGAGAGGGAGCACAGATACGCAGTATTTT. This translates into CASSPLRGSTDTQYF.

Worth noting for this clone: At the DNA level, this CDR3 is encoded by other sequences in the same sample as well. V and J are TRBV5-1 and TRBJ1-2, with TRBD1 matching over 9 bases. This CDR3 spans 14 amino acids. The germline V gene encodes CDR1 SGHRS and CDR2 YFSETQ. After removal of 3 bases from V and 4 bases from J, the junction contained 4 bases not matched to a gene. The CDR3 nucleotides read TGCGCCAGCAGCTCGGGACAGGGCGGCTATGGCTACACCTTC. Its translation: CASSSGQGGYGYTF.

A note on this clone: This sample includes further DNA sequences coding for the same CDR3. The chain has TRBV2 and TRBJ1-5; D remains ambiguous. This CDR3 region has 14 residues. The V gene lost 4 bases and the J gene lost 0 bases, with 7 bases spanning the gap. Germline CDR1 reads SNHLY; CDR2 reads FYNNEI. The CDR3 loop reads CASSGTYSNQPQHF. The CDR3 DNA is TGTGCCAGCAGTGGAACCTATAGCAATCAGCCCCAGCATTTT. Full variable domain (outside the CDR3, taken from reference TRBV2 and TRBJ1-5): EPEVTQTPSHQVTQMGQEVILRCVPISNHLYFYWYRQILGQKVEFLVSFYNNEISEKSEIFDDQFSVERPDGSNFTLKIRSTKLEDSAMYFCASSGTYSNQPQHFGDGTRLSIL.

This clone has only one observation. V usage is TRBV6-5 and J usage is TRBJ2-6; no clear D. The V gene lost 11 bases and the J gene lost 0 bases, with 8 bases spanning the gap. Germline V CDR1 and CDR2: MNHEY, SVGAGI. The CDR3 sequence is 13 residues long. This CDR3 is CAVQSSGANVLTF. CDR3 bases: TGTGCCGTCCAGAGCTCTGGGGCCAACGTCCTGACTTTC.

The chain is built from TRBV4-1 and TRBJ1-5, with TRBD1 as a possible D gene (5 bases). This CDR3 has 14 amino acids. V was shortened by 8 bases and J by 3 bases, with 14 bases between the two germline ends. CDR1 is MGHRA and CDR2 is YSYEKL in the germline V gene. DNA of the CDR3: TGCGCCAGCGGAGACAGCGGATTCAATCAGCCCCAGCATTTT. Translation: CASGDSGFNQPQHF.

This chain uses TRBV4-3 with TRBJ1-2; D unclear. Per the germline V gene, CDR1 is LGHNA and CDR2 is YSLEER. Trimming pared 1 base from V and 4 bases from J, leaving 13 bases between. This CDR3 has 15 amino acids. The CDR3 loop is CASSQALDGFYGYTF. DNA of the CDR3: TGCGCCAGCAGCCAAGCATTGGACGGATTCTATGGCTACACCTTC.

V and J are TRBV7-2 and TRBJ1-2; 10 bases are shared with TRBD1. The CDR3 is 14 amino acids. The V gene's germline CDR1 is SGHTA and CDR2 FQGNSA. After removal of 5 bases from V and 6 bases from J, the junction contained 6 bases not matched to a gene. In DNA, the CDR3 is TGTGCCAGCAGCAACAGACAGGGGGCCAATGGCTACACCTTC. This gives the protein CASSNRQGANGYTF.

This chain uses TRBV11-2 with TRBJ2-1, with D possibly TRBD1 on 6 matching bases. This CDR3 is 15 amino acids long. Between the trimmed V and J ends, which lost 2 bases and 0 bases, there was a span of 8 bases. Germline values: CDR1 SGHAT, CDR2 FQNNGV. In DNA, the CDR3 is TGTGCCAGCAGCTTATTACAGGGCTCCTACAATGAGCAGTTCTTC. Its translation: CASSLLQGSYNEQFF.

This clone was observed once. The rearrangement uses TRBV4-2 and TRBJ2-5; 7 bases are shared with TRBD2. The V segment lost 1 base and the J segment 5 bases; nucleotides outside the gene matches: 13. The CDR3 extends over 17 amino acids. The germline V gene has CDR1 LGHNA and CDR2 YNFKEQ. The CDR3 spells CASSQASGGGSRETQYF. The CDR3 bases are TGTGCCAGCAGCCAAGCATCTGGCGGGGGATCGCGGGAGACCCAGTACTTC.

This clone appeared a single time. The V and J genes are TRBV18 and TRBJ2-1; the D gene is possibly TRBD2 (5 bases). The CDR3 has 14 residues. Germline values: CDR1 KGHSH, CDR2 LQKENI. Trimming removed 6 bases from V and 6 bases from J, with 15 bases in between. Here the CDR3 reads CASSTALGGNEQFF. CDR3 DNA: TGTGCCAGCTCCACCGCTCTAGGAGGCAATGAGCAGTTCTTC.

Concerning this clone: A junction boundary mismatches the germline segment, possibly from a read error. The chain couples TRBV5-4 to TRBJ1-1; 7 bases align to TRBD1. The CDR3 extends over 17 amino acids. Germline values: CDR1 SGHNT, CDR2 YYREEE (reference sequence). CDR3 nucleotide sequence: TGTACCAGCAGCTTGGCTTATATGGGACAGAGGAACACTGAAGCTTTCTTT. This translates into CTSSLAYMGQRNTEAFF.

The chain combines TRBV18 with TRBJ2-1; TRBD1 matches 11 bases. Per germline, CDR1 KGHSH and CDR2 LQKENI. Trimming at V came to 3 bases and at J to 7 bases, leaving 2 bases not matched to a gene. This CDR3 comprises 14 residues. CDR3 region: CASSPDRGHNEQFF. CDR3 bases: TGTGCCAGCTCACCGGACAGGGGGCATAATGAGCAGTTCTTC.

The chain is built from TRBV30 and TRBJ2-7; D gene uncertain. The V end was cut by 0 bases, the J end by 0 bases, with 9 bases between. The CDR3 spans 14 residues. Germline V CDR1 and CDR2: GTSNPN, SVGIG (reference sequence). DNA for the CDR3: TGTGCCTGGAGTGTTACTTCGAGCTCCTACGAGCAGTACTTC. This translates into CAWSVTSSSYEQYF.

The rearrangement joins TRBV7-8 to TRBJ1-1; D not resolved. Germline V lookup: CDR1 SGHVS, CDR2 FQNEAQ. This CDR3 is 14 amino acids long. Trimming stripped 5 bases from V and 0 bases from J, with 10 bases between. CDR3 coding DNA: TGTGCCAGCAGCGCTCAGGTGTTGAACACTGAAGCTTTCTTT. This codes for CASSAQVLNTEAFF.

To note about this clone: Other DNA sequences from this sample encode an identical CDR3 as well. V usage is TRBV7-9 and J usage is TRBJ2-7, with TRBD1 matching over 9 bases. J gave up 4 bases and V 2 bases, and 3 bases lay outside the gene matches. The CDR3 extends over 14 amino acids. Germline V gene data show CDR1 as SEHNR and CDR2 as FQNEAQ (reference sequence). The CDR3 coding sequence is TGTGCCAGCAGCTTACCGGGACAGGGTTACGAGCAGTACTTC. Protein sequence: CASSLPGQGYEQYF.

In nucleotides, the CDR3 is TGTGCCAGCAGTTCCCCGGGCCCGGAGGGAGGCTACACCTTC. This translates into CASSSPGPEGGYTF. V and J are TRBV6-5 and TRBJ1-2; no firm D call. The germline V gene has CDR1 MNHEY and CDR2 SVGAGI. This CDR3 has 14 amino acids. V was clipped by 4 bases and J by 8 bases, with 17 bases between them.

V and J are TRBV9 and TRBJ2-1; TRBD2 is a possible D gene (6 bases). Germline V lookup: CDR1 SGDLS, CDR2 YYNGEE. V was shortened by 0 bases and J by 8 bases, with 18 bases between the two germline ends. This CDR3 contains 16 residues. CDR3 DNA: TGTGCCAGCAGCGTAGGACCGTCGGGAGAGCGGGATGAGCAGTTCTTC. Translation gives CASSVGPSGERDEQFF.

The CDR3 region has the DNA TGCGCCAGTAAGAGTACCGGGACAGCGAACACTGAAGCTTTCTTT. As protein: CASKSTGTANTEAFF. The chain recombines TRBV10-2 with TRBJ1-1, with 7 bases matching TRBD1. The CDR3 contains 15 residues. Germline assignment: CDR1 WSHSY and CDR2 SAAADI. V lost 9 bases and J lost 1; bases outside the gene matches: 11.

This clone was picked up one time. The rearrangement links TRBV6-6 to TRBJ2-3; D gene ambiguous. V dropped 4 bases and J dropped 3 bases, with 11 bases sitting between them. This CDR3 contains 14 residues. CDR1 MNHNY and CDR2 SVGAGI come from the germline V gene (reference sequence). The CDR3 sequence is CASSFPPPTDTQYF. The CDR3 bases are TGTGCCAGCAGTTTTCCCCCCCCGACAGATACGCAGTATTTT.

J is TRBJ1-1 and V is TRBV20-1; tentative D call: TRBD1 (6 bases). Germline assignment: CDR1 DFQATT and CDR2 SNEGSKA (reference sequence). CDR3 length: 11 residues. The CDR3 spells CAPEGGTEAFF. Here the CDR3 DNA reads TGCGCCCCCGAAGGGGGCACTGAAGCTTTCTTT.

The J gene is TRBJ1-5, the V gene TRBV10-3; D call uncertain. From germline, CDR1 is ENHRY and CDR2 SYGVKD. The CDR3 consists of 13 residues. With 0 bases removed from V and 8 bases from J, the gap between germline ends came to 8 bases. The CDR3 region is CAISESPKEPQHF. The CDR3 nucleotides read TGTGCCATCAGTGAGTCCCCTAAGGAGCCCCAGCATTTT.

The chain links TRBV5-1 to TRBJ1-2; the match to TRBD1 covers 9 bases. Germline V gene sequence: CDR1 SGHRS, CDR2 YFSETQ. This CDR3 spans 16 amino acids. Trimming cost V 3 bases and J 2 bases; bases outside gene matches: 8. The CDR3 coding sequence is TGCGCCAGCAGCTCCAGCCGGGACAGGGACAACTATGGCTACACCTTC. Translated: CASSSSRDRDNYGYTF.